Shown below are 17 T cell receptor beta chains from a single sample sequenced in a study of Ad26.COV2.S vaccination and SARS-CoV-2 variants. Sequencing used immunoSEQ multiplex PCR; TCRdb keeps in-frame clones, though not all of them. The sample lists 300,000 to 400,000 clones, approximately 90% seen once, with around 5% in the top ten. Noted treatment: roughly 19 received Ad26.COV2.S at low or high dose, single or two shots; about 5 received placebo; per-sample allocation not given. Samples came from day 63 after the first vaccine or placebo injection. Sequenced material: peripheral blood, taken in a trial of Ad26.COV2.S vaccine versus placebo. The receptors were sampled from a person aged 18-60 years who received the Ad26.COV2.S COVID-19 vaccine or a placebo.

The chain recombines TRBV18 with TRBJ2-1; D not certain. Germline V gene sequence: CDR1 KGHSH, CDR2 LQKENI. V was trimmed by 6 bases and J by 8 bases, leaving 11 bases between them. The CDR3 is 12 amino acids. Here the CDR3 reads CASSAAGDEQFF. The CDR3 DNA sequence: TGTGCCAGCTCCGCGGCCGGAGATGAGCAGTTCTTC.

The genes are TRBV4-1 and TRBJ2-5; 13 bases map to TRBD2. The CDR3 covers 15 residues. Germline CDR1 and CDR2: MGHRA and YSYEKL. Trimming at V came to 5 bases and at J to 2 bases, leaving 2 bases not matched to a gene. The CDR3 DNA follows: TGCGCCAGCAGCAAGGGACTAGCGGGACAAGAGACCCAGTACTTC. Translating it yields CASSKGLAGQETQYF.

The DNA of the CDR3 is TGTGCCAGCAGCAAACGGACTAGCGGGATCTCCGAATTCTACGAGCAGTACTTC. Amino acid sequence: CASSKRTSGISEFYEQYF. The rearrangement uses TRBV11-2 and TRBJ2-7; the match to TRBD2 covers 12 bases. The germline V gene has CDR1 SGHAT and CDR2 FQNNGV. CDR3 length: 18 residues. The junction had 14 bases not matched to a gene; V was cut back by 5 bases and J by 3 bases.

The chain is built from TRBV7-9 and TRBJ2-5; TRBD1 matches 8 bases. The ends lost 5 bases at V and 5 bases at J; junction bases unmatched: 7. CDR3 length equals 14 residues. CDR1 and CDR2 from the germline V gene are SEHNR and FQNEAQ (reference sequence). DNA of the CDR3: TGTGCCAGCAGCCTGACAGGGGTGGAGGAGACCCAGTACTTC. It yields the protein CASSLTGVEETQYF.

CDR3 nucleotides: TGTGCCAGCAGCCTACTTCCGACAGGGAATCTGGAAGAGACCCAGTACTTC. Encoded protein: CASSLLPTGNLEETQYF. V and J are TRBV28 and TRBJ2-5; 7 bases map to TRBD1. Per the germline V gene, CDR1 is MDHEN and CDR2 is SYDVKM. J lost 3 bases, V lost 6 bases, and 16 bases had no gene match. This CDR3 has 17 residues. Together with reference TRBV28 and TRBJ2-5, the CDR3 gives the full variable domain: DVKVTQSSRYLVKRTGEKVFLECVQDMDHENMFWYRQDPGLGLRLIYFSYDVKMKEKGDIPEGYSVSREKKERFSLILESASTNQTSMYLCASSLLPTGNLEETQYFGPGTRLLVL.

The J gene is TRBJ2-1, the V gene TRBV29-1; no clear D. V was pared by 1 base and J by 4 bases, with 26 bases between. CDR1 and CDR2 from the germline V gene are SQVTM and ANQGSEA. The CDR3 is 19 amino acids. The chain's CDR3 is CSVEGGLIKRGVSYNEQFF. The CDR3 region has the DNA TGCAGCGTTGAAGGGGGTCTAATAAAACGCGGAGTCTCATACAATGAGCAGTTCTTC.

V is TRBV13 and J is TRBJ2-3, with 7 bases matching TRBD1. Germline trimming cut 4 bases from V and 3 bases from J; bases unmatched to any gene: 10. CDR1 is PRHDT, CDR2 FYEKMQ, per germline (reference sequence). The CDR3 is 16 residues long. CDR3 in amino acids: CASSSRQGWGTDTQYF. CDR3 in DNA: TGTGCCAGCAGCTCTAGACAGGGTTGGGGGACAGATACGCAGTATTTT.

V gene TRBV12-5 combines with J gene TRBJ1-4, with D perhaps matching TRBD1 (6 bases). Germline CDR1 LGHNT, CDR2 FRNRAP. The CDR3 consists of 17 residues. V was shortened by 3 bases and J by 13 bases, with 27 bases between the two germline ends. The CDR3 bases are TGTGCTAGTGGTTTCGGACCCCTCCGGGACAATCGGGGTGTACTGTTTTTT. This codes for CASGFGPLRDNRGVLFF.

This clone was found once. Within the sample, other DNA sequences also encode this same CDR3. This chain connects TRBV28 to TRBJ1-1; D remains ambiguous. The CDR3 loop spans 12 amino acids. V dropped 7 bases and J dropped 1 base, with 7 bases sitting between them. Germline V CDR1 and CDR2: MDHEN, SYDVKM. CDR3 sequence reads: CASMSPNTEAFF. The CDR3 bases are TGTGCCAGCATGAGTCCGAACACTGAAGCTTTCTTT.

The chain recombines TRBV20-1 with TRBJ2-1, with 7 bases aligning to TRBD2. Germline trimming cut 6 bases from V and 3 bases from J; bases unmatched to any gene: 11. The CDR3 sequence is 15 residues long. Germline V gene data show CDR1 as DFQATT and CDR2 as SNEGSKA (reference sequence). The CDR3 here is CSASRPGGFYNEQFF. The CDR3 DNA sequence: TGCAGTGCCAGTCGACCCGGGGGGTTCTACAATGAGCAGTTCTTC.

This clone appeared a single time. V usage is TRBV6-5 and J usage is TRBJ1-2, with unresolved D. Germline V CDR1 and CDR2: MNHEY, SVGAGI. The ends were cut back, 4 bases at V and 6 bases at J, with 15 bases in the middle. CDR3 size: 14 residues. CDR3 sequence reads: CASSWTGASHGYTF. The CDR3 nucleotides are TGTGCCAGCAGTTGGACGGGAGCGTCTCATGGCTACACCTTC.

The rearrangement joins TRBV9 to TRBJ2-5; 9 positions match TRBD2. Germline CDR1 SGDLS, CDR2 YYNGEE. This CDR3 is 15 amino acids long. With V trimmed by 0 bases and J by 5 bases, 5 bases remained unmatched. CDR3 nucleotide sequence: TGTGCCAGCAGCGTAGCGGCGGGAGGGCTGGAGACCCAGTACTTC. Translation: CASSVAAGGLETQYF.

The rearrangement uses TRBV5-6 and TRBJ2-1; unclear D gene. The CDR3 sequence is 13 residues long. CDR1 is SGHDT and CDR2 is YYEEEE in the germline V gene. Trimming stripped 4 bases from V and 4 bases from J, with 9 bases between. DNA of the CDR3: TGTGCCAGCAGCAGCAGCAGGTACAATGAGCAGTTCTTC. Encoded protein: CASSSSRYNEQFF.

This clone was counted a few times. The chain recombines TRBV5-5 with TRBJ1-4; 7 bases map to TRBD1. Losses at the gene ends were 1 base for V and 7 bases for J; bases not matched to a gene: 4. CDR1 and CDR2 from the germline V gene are SGHKS and YYEKEE (reference sequence). The CDR3 sequence is 14 residues long. As DNA, the CDR3 is TGTGCCAGCAGCTTGAGACAGGGCAGTGAAAAACTGTTTTTT. Translated: CASSLRQGSEKLFF. The variable domain in full, completed from reference TRBV5-5 and TRBJ1-4, reads DAGVTQSPTHLIKTRGQQVTLRCSPISGHKSVSWYQQVLGQGPQFIFQYYEKEERGRGNFPDRFSARQFPNYSSELNVNALLLGDSALYLCASSLRQGSEKLFFGSGTQLSVL.

This clone appeared a few times. The chain recombines TRBV28 with TRBJ1-2, with D possibly TRBD1 on 6 matching bases. V dropped 5 bases and J dropped 5 bases, with 15 bases sitting between them. Germline V gene data show CDR1 as MDHEN and CDR2 as SYDVKM. The CDR3 covers 14 residues. The CDR3 sequence: CASSPRTVGYGYTF. The CDR3 DNA reads as TGTGCCAGCAGTCCCCGGACAGTGGGATATGGCTACACCTTC.

The chain is built from TRBV5-6 and TRBJ2-7; 7 nucleotides align to TRBD2. The germline V gene encodes CDR1 SGHDT and CDR2 YYEEEE. This CDR3 region has 14 residues. J was trimmed by 2 bases and V by 4 bases; bases with no gene match: 6. The DNA for the CDR3 is TGTGCCAGCAGCACCATGCGGGGGACCTACGAGCAGTACTTC. It is translated as CASSTMRGTYEQYF. The full variable domain, its missing parts supplied by reference TRBV5-6 and TRBJ2-7, is DAGVTQSPTHLIKTRGQQVTLRCSPKSGHDTVSWYQQALGQGPQFIFQYYEEEERQRGNFPDRFSGHQFPNYSSELNVNALLLGDSALYLCASSTMRGTYEQYFGPGTRLTVT.

The CDR3 protein is CASSFRQGKTEAFF. Written as DNA, the CDR3 is TGTGCCAGCAGCTTCCGACAGGGGAAGACTGAAGCTTTCTTT. The V gene is TRBV7-9, the J gene TRBJ1-1, with 8 bases fitting TRBD1. After removal of 3 bases from V and 5 bases from J, the junction contained 5 bases not matched to a gene. There are 14 residues in the CDR3. Germline CDR1 and CDR2: SEHNR and FQNEAQ (reference sequence).